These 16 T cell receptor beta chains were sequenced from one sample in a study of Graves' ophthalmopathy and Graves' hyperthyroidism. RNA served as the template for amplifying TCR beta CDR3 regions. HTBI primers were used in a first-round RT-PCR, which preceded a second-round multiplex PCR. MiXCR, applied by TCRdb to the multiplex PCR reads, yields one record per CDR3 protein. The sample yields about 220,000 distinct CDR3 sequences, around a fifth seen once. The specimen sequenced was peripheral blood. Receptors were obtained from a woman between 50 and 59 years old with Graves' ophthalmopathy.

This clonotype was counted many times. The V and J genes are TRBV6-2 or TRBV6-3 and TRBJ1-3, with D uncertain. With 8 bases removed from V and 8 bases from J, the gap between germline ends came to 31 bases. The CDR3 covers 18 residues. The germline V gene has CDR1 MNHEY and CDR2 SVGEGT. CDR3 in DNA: TGTGCCAGCGTACCCGGGATCGGAGGCATTAAGGCGGAAGACACCATATATTTT. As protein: CASVPGIGGIKAEDTIYF.

CDR3 in amino acids: CATSGITRETQYF. For the CDR3, the DNA is TGTGCCACCTCTGGGATCACTAGGGAGACCCAGTACTTC. The chain is built from TRBV2 and TRBJ2-5; a possible D gene is TRBD2 (5 bases). Germline values: CDR1 SNHLY, CDR2 FYNNEI. V shed 10 bases and J shed 5 bases, with 17 bases lying between them. The CDR3 covers 13 residues.

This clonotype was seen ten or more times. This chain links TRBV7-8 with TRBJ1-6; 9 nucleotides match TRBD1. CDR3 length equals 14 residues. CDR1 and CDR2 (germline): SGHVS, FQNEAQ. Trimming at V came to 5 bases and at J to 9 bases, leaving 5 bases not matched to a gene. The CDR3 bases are TGTGCCAGCAGCCAGGGACAGGGTAGTTCACCCCTCCACTTT. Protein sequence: CASSQGQGSSPLHF.

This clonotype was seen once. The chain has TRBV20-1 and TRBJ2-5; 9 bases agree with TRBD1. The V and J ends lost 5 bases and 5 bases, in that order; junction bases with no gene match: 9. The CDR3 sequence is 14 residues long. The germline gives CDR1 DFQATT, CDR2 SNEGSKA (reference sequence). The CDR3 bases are TGCAGTGCTGTAACTTACGGGACAGGGGAGACCCAGTACTTC. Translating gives CSAVTYGTGETQYF.

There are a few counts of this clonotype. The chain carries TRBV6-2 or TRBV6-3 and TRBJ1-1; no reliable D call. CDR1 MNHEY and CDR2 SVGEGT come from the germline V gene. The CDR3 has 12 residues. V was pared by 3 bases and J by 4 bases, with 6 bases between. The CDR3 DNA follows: TGTGCCAGCAGTTATTGGGGCACTGAAGCTTTCTTT. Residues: CASSYWGTEAFF.

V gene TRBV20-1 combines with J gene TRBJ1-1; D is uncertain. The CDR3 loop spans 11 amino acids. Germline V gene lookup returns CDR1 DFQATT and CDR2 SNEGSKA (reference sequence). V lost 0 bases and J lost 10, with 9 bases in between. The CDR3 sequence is CSARDTIVAFF. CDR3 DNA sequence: TGCAGTGCTAGAGATACCATAGTAGCTTTCTTT.

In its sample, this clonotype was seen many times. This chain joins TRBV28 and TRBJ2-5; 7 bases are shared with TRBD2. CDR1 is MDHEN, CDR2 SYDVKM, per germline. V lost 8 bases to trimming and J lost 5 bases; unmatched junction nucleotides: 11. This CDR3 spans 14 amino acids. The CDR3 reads CASWTGLVGETQYF. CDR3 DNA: TGTGCCAGCTGGACCGGACTAGTAGGGGAGACCCAGTACTTC.

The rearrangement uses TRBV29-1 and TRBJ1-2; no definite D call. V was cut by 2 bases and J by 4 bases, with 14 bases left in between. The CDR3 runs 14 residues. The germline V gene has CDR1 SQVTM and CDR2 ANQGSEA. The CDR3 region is CSVEKGRPGYGYTF. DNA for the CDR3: TGCAGCGTTGAAAAGGGAAGACCGGGCTATGGCTACACCTTC.

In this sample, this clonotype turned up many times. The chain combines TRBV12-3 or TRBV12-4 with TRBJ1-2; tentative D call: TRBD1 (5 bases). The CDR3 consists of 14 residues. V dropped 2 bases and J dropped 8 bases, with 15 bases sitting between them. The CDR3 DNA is TGTGCCAGCAGTTTATTCCCCAGGGAGGGAGGCTACACCTTC. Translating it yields CASSLFPREGGYTF.

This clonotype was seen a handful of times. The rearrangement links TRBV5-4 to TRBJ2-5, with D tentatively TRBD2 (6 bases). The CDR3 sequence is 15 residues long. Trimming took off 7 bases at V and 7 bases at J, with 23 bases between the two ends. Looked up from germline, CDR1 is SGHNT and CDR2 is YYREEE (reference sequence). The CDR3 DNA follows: TGTGCCAGCGGAACACTCCGGGACTTAGTGTCGACCCAGTACTTC. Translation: CASGTLRDLVSTQYF.

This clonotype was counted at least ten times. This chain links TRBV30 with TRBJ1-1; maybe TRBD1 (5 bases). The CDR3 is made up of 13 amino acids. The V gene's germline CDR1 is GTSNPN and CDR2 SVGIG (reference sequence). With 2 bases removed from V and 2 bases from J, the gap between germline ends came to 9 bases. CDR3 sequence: CAWSSGPNTEAFF. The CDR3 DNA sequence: TGTGCCTGGAGTTCAGGGCCCAACACTGAAGCTTTCTTT. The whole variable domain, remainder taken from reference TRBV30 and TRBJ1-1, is SQTIHQWPATLVQPVGSPLSLECTVEGTSNPNLYWYRQAAGRGLQLLFYSVGIGQISSEVPQNLSASRPQDRQFILSSKKLLLSDSGFYLCAWSSGPNTEAFFGQGTRLTVV.

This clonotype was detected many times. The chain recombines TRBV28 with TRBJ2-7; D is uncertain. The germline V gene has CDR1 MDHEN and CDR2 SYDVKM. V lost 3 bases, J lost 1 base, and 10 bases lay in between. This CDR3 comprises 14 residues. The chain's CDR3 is CASSFGLRSYEQYF. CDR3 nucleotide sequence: TGTGCCAGCAGTTTTGGGCTAAGGTCCTACGAGCAGTACTTC.

CDR3 sequence reads: CATSRSSNQPQHF. The CDR3 DNA follows: TGTGCCACCAGCAGAAGTAGCAATCAGCCCCAGCATTTT. The chain carries TRBV15 and TRBJ1-5; D not resolved. CDR1 and CDR2 from the germline V gene are LNHNV and YYDKDF (reference sequence). The CDR3 spans 13 residues. V shed 2 bases and J shed 0 bases, with 2 bases lying between them. Together with reference TRBV15 and TRBJ1-5, the CDR3 gives the full variable domain: DAMVIQNPRYQVTQFGKPVTLSCSQTLNHNVMYWYQQKSSQAPKLLFHYYDKDFNNEADTPDNFQSRRPNTSFCFLDIRSPGLGDTAMYLCATSRSSNQPQHFGDGTRLSIL.

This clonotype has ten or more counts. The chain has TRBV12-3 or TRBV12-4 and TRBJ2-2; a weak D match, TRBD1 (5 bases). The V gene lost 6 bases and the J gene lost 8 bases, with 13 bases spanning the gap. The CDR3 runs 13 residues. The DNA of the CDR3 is TGTGCCAGCAGCCAAAGGGGTAGGGGGGAGCTGTTTTTT. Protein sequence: CASSQRGRGELFF.

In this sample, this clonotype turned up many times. The CDR3 spells CASSLDLETQYF. CDR3 bases: TGTGCCAGCAGCTTAGACCTGGAGACCCAGTACTTC. The chain carries TRBV11-2 and TRBJ2-5; no clear D gene. This CDR3 contains 12 residues. Germline lookup yields CDR1 SGHAT and CDR2 FQNNGV. V was shortened by 0 bases and J by 5 bases, with 4 bases between the two germline ends. Combining the CDR3 with reference TRBV11-2 and TRBJ2-5 gives the whole variable domain EAGVAQSPRYKIIEKRQSVAFWCNPISGHATLYWYQQILGQGPKLLIQFQNNGVVDDSQLPKDRFSAERLKGVDSTLKIQPAKLEDSAVYLCASSLDLETQYFGPGTRLLVL.

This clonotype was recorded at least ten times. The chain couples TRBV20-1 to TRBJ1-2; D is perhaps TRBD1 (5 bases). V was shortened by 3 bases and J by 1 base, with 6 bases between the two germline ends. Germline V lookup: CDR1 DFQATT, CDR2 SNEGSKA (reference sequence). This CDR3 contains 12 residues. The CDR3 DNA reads TGCAGTGCTAGTAGGGGTAACTATGGCTACACCTTC. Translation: CSASRGNYGYTF.